The clone carrying this T cell receptor (beta chain) was counted between two and nine times. As yet, its antigen is unknown. The data originate from a study of pediatric ulcerative colitis. The study, taken as a whole, reports: Ulcerative colitis patients shared more blood-rectal clones than controls.

The length of the CDR3 is 12 residues. Trimming removed 6 bases at V and 6 bases at J, with 12 bases between. Per the germline V gene, CDR1 is MGHDK and CDR2 is SYGVNS. Measured with immunoSEQ multiplex PCR; TCRdb has only the in-frame clones, and not every one. Altogether around 64,000 clones are present, 77% being singletons, with the ten largest covering about 5.2%. The V and J genes are TRBV25-1 and TRBJ2-7; D is unresolved. The specimen sequenced was blood. This receptor was identified in a boy between 10 and 17 years old with moderate ulcerative colitis. DNA for the CDR3: TGTGCCAGCAGGACTGGAGCCTCCGAGCAGTACTTC. Translating gives CASRTGASEQYF.